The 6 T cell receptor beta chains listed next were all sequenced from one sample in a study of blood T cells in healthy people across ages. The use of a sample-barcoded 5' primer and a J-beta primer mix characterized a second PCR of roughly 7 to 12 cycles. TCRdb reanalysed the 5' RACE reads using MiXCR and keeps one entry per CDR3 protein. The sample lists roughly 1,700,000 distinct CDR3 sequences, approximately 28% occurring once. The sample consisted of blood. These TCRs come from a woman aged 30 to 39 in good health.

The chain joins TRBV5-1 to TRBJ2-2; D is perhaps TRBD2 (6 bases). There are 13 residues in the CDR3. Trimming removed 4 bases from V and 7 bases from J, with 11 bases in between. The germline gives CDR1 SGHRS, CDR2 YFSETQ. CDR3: CASSPEGHGELFF. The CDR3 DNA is TGCGCCAGCAGCCCGGAGGGTCACGGGGAGCTGTTTTTT.

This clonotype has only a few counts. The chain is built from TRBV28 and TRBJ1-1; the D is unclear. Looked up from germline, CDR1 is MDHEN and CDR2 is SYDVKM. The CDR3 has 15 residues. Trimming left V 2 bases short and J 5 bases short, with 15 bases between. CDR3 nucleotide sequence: TGTGCCAGCAGTTTAGGTTCGGGGTTTCGGACTGAAGCTTTCTTT. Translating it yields CASSLGSGFRTEAFF.

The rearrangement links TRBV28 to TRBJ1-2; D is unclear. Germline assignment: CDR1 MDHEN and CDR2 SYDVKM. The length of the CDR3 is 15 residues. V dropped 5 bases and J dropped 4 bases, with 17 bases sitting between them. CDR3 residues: CASSPPAGNSYGYTF. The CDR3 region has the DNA TGTGCCAGCAGTCCCCCAGCGGGGAATAGCTATGGCTACACCTTC.

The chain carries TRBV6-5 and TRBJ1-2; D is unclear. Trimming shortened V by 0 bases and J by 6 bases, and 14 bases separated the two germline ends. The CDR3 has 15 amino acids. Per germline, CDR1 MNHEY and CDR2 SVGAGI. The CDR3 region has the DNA TGTGCCAGCAGTTACTCGATGGGAAAGCGGCATGGCTACACCTTC. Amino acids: CASSYSMGKRHGYTF.

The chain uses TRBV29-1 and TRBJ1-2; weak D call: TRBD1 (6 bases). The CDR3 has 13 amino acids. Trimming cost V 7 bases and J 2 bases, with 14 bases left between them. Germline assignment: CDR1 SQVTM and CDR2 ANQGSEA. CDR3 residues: CSAGRGGNYGYTF. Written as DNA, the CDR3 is TGCAGCGCAGGAAGGGGGGGCAACTATGGCTACACCTTC.

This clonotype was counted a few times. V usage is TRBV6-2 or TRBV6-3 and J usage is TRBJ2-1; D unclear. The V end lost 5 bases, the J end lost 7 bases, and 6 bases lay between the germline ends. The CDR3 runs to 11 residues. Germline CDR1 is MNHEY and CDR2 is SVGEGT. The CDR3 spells CASSIPNEQFF. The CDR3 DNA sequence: TGTGCCAGCAGTATCCCAAATGAGCAGTTCTTC.